The entry below describes one TCR beta chain. Antigen: not known. Assay used: immunoSEQ multiplex PCR; TCRdb lists only in-frame clones, some missing. The sample consists of more than 10,000 clones, more than 70% of them appearing once. This CDR3 has 16 residues. Trimming pared 2 bases from V and 0 bases from J, leaving 12 bases between. CDR1 and CDR2 from the germline V gene are SGHAT and FQDESV (reference sequence). This sample is part of a study of T cells in localized non-small cell lung cancer. Overall study results and limits: Adjacent uninvolved lung tissue had the highest T cell clonality, exceeding tumor.

The J gene is TRBJ2-3, the V gene TRBV11-1; the D is unclear. This clonotype was sampled from a male donor older than 55 with stage III lung adenocarcinoma. The sample consisted of peripheral blood, taken before any cancer treatment. The CDR3 DNA is TGTGCCAGCAGCTTATTAGGACGCACTAGCACAGATACGCAGTATTTT. The encoded protein is CASSLLGRTSTDTQYF.